This entry lists 12 T cell receptor beta chains sequenced from one sample in a study of T cell repertoires in cytomegalovirus infection (dated by TCRdb to about 2019). The listed sequencing device is Illumina HiSeq 1500. The raw public reads went through TCRdb reprocessing: fastp at Q25, MiXCR clone calling, in-frame beta chains kept. Each CDR3 protein appears once, grouped with its most common genes and DNA. The sample table records just under 300,000 distinct CDR3 sequences; about a tenth of these occur just once. Approximately 2.3% of the sample lies in the top ten. Input material: PBMCs. The receptors were gathered from a human donor in good health (CMV status not recorded). Some clones in this sample may be carry-over from other donors' samples.

In this sample, this clonotype turned up many times. The CDR3 DNA reads as TGTGCCAGCAGCTCGGGACAGGGAACAGGCGGCTACACCTTC. Amino acids: CASSSGQGTGGYTF. The gene calls are TRBV7-8 and TRBJ1-2, with 9 nucleotides matching TRBD1. Germline V gene data show CDR1 as SGHVS and CDR2 as FQNEAQ. V lost 4 bases to trimming and J lost 8 bases; unmatched junction nucleotides: 8. The CDR3 is 14 amino acids.

V is TRBV6-6 and J is TRBJ2-5; unclear D gene. Germline V gene data show CDR1 as MNHNY and CDR2 as SVGAGI (reference sequence). CDR3 length: 11 residues. V lost 5 bases, J lost 7 bases, and 8 bases lay in between. CDR3 in DNA: TGTGCCAGCAGTCTTCGAGGGACCCAGTACTTC. Residues: CASSLRGTQYF.

This chain joins TRBV7-9 and TRBJ2-5; TRBD1 matches at 10 bases. The germline gives CDR1 SEHNR, CDR2 FQNEAQ (reference sequence). Germline trimming cut 5 bases from V and 2 bases from J; bases unmatched to any gene: 5. The CDR3 consists of 15 residues. The CDR3 spells CASSPGTGDQETQYF. The DNA of the CDR3 is TGTGCCAGCAGCCCCGGGACAGGGGATCAAGAGACCCAGTACTTC.

There are many counts of this clonotype. The V and J genes are TRBV7-2 and TRBJ1-2, with D unclear. The CDR3 extends over 12 amino acids. Trimming took 3 bases from V and 4 from J, leaving 6 bases between them. In germline, CDR1 is SGHTA, CDR2 FQGNSA. The CDR3 spells CASSLRGYGYTF. CDR3 nucleotide sequence: TGTGCCAGCAGCTTGCGGGGCTATGGCTACACCTTC.

The table lists this clonotype with a few counts. The chain recombines TRBV5-5 with TRBJ2-7; 8 bases map to TRBD2. The CDR3 has 14 residues. With 2 bases clipped from V and 7 bases from J, the junction kept 8 bases outside the gene matches. Per germline, CDR1 SGHKS and CDR2 YYEKEE (reference sequence). The CDR3 loop is CASSFPGGAGEQYF. CDR3 DNA sequence: TGTGCCAGCAGCTTCCCCGGGGGGGCGGGAGAGCAGTACTTC.

In this sample, this clonotype turned up many times. V usage is TRBV6-1 and J usage is TRBJ2-3; D may be TRBD1 or TRBD2 (6 bases each). The germline V gene has CDR1 MNHNS and CDR2 SASEGT. The CDR3 runs 13 residues. V lost 7 bases and J 11 bases, leaving 19 bases between the germline ends. CDR3 bases: TGTGCCAGCAAAAGGACGGAGGGGGTTAAGCAGTATTTT. Translation: CASKRTEGVKQYF.

There are many counts of this clonotype. J is TRBJ2-7 and V is TRBV19; 9 bases align to TRBD1. CDR1 is LNHDA, CDR2 SQIVND, per germline (reference sequence). V shed 5 bases and J 5 bases; nucleotides not matched to a gene: 19. This CDR3 comprises 18 residues. For the CDR3, the DNA is TGTGCCAGTAGTGCACCCCACAGGGGGCAACAATCAATGGACGAGCAGTACGTC. Encoded protein: CASSAPHRGQQSMDEQYV.

This clonotype was recorded at least ten times. The chain couples TRBV4-1 to TRBJ1-1; D is perhaps TRBD1 (5 bases). Deletions cut 1 base from V and 2 bases from J, with 11 bases between. The germline gives CDR1 MGHRA, CDR2 YSYEKL. This CDR3 has 15 residues. In DNA form, the CDR3 reads TGCGCCAGCAGCCAAGCAAAGGGACGTAACACTGAAGCTTTCTTT. Translating gives CASSQAKGRNTEAFF.

This clonotype was seen many times. The chain recombines TRBV6-5 with TRBJ2-7, with D perhaps given as TRBD1 or TRBD2 (5 bases each). The CDR3 contains 15 residues. With 0 bases removed from V and 4 bases from J, the gap between germline ends came to 13 bases. Germline-derived CDR1 and CDR2 are MNHEY and SVGAGI. The CDR3 DNA reads as TGTGCCAGCAGTTACTCGAGGGGACGGATATACGAGCAGTACTTC. Its translation is CASSYSRGRIYEQYF.

This clonotype was recorded many times. The rearrangement links TRBV6-2 or TRBV6-3 to TRBJ1-2; D may be TRBD1 (6 bases). The ends were cut back, 2 bases at V and 2 bases at J, with 15 bases in the middle. The germline gives CDR1 MNHEY, CDR2 SVGEGT. The CDR3 has 16 residues. CDR3 amino acids: CASSYGSRGGNYGYTF. In DNA form, the CDR3 reads TGTGCCAGCAGTTACGGCTCCAGGGGCGGGAACTATGGCTACACCTTC.

This clonotype was seen at least ten times. The J gene is TRBJ1-4, the V gene TRBV11-2; D unclear. CDR1 and CDR2 from the germline V gene are SGHAT and FQNNGV. V shed 2 bases and J shed 6 bases, with 10 bases lying between them. This CDR3 contains 14 residues. As DNA, the CDR3 is TGTGCCAGCAGCTTAAACCGCCAATATGAAAAACTGTTTTTT. Encoded protein: CASSLNRQYEKLFF.

This clonotype was detected only a few times. The chain has TRBV4-2 and TRBJ2-2; 7 bases align to TRBD2. The J segment lost 1 base and the V segment lost 0 bases, leaving 8 bases of the junction unmatched. This CDR3 contains 18 residues. Germline values: CDR1 LGHNA, CDR2 YNFKEQ. The CDR3 loop reads CASSQDQTSGENTGELFF. In DNA, the CDR3 is TGTGCCAGCAGCCAAGATCAGACGAGCGGGGAGAACACCGGGGAGCTGTTTTTT.